The next 25 T cell receptor beta chains were all read from a single sample in a study of cytomegalovirus exposure and HLA in healthy donors. The PCR ran on 60 Vbeta and 13 Jbeta primers. Generated by immunoSEQ multiplex PCR, the TCRdb table keeps only in-frame clones and is missing some. Among some 120,000 clones listed, 80% were seen once. The material sequenced was PBMCs. Receptors originate from a man aged 30 to 45 in good health and CMV-seronegative.

The genes are TRBV30 and TRBJ1-1; unclear D gene. Germline values: CDR1 GTSNPN, CDR2 SVGIG (reference sequence). Trimming stripped 2 bases from V and 4 bases from J, with 17 bases between. This CDR3 is 15 amino acids long. The DNA for the CDR3 is TGTGCCTGGAGTCGAGTGGGCCCCGAGGGCACTGAAGCTTTCTTT. It encodes CAWSRVGPEGTEAFF.

The chain employs TRBV5-4 and TRBJ2-7; D gene ambiguous. V was shortened by 3 bases and J by 6 bases, with 16 bases between the two germline ends. The V gene's germline CDR1 is SGHNT and CDR2 YYREEE (reference sequence). The CDR3 has 14 residues. CDR3 bases: TGTGCCAGCAGCTCCTCGGCGGCCGCCTTCGAGCAGTACTTC. Its translation is CASSSSAAAFEQYF.

This sequence joins TRBV4-3 and TRBJ2-5, with TRBD1 identical over 8 bases. Losses at the gene ends were 0 bases for V and 2 bases for J; bases not matched to a gene: 5. The CDR3 length is 16 residues. CDR1 is LGHNA and CDR2 is YSLEER in the germline V gene. The CDR3 DNA sequence: TGCGCCAGCAGCCAAGAAGGGACAGGAGCTCAAGAGACCCAGTACTTC. Translation gives CASSQEGTGAQETQYF.

The chain carries TRBV13 and TRBJ1-1, with 9 positions matching TRBD1. The CDR3 runs 16 residues. V lost 4 bases and J lost 5; bases outside the gene matches: 11. Germline loops: CDR1 PRHDT, CDR2 FYEKMQ (reference sequence). The DNA of the CDR3 is TGTGCCAGCAGCTCCACGCGGGGACAGGGTTTTACTGAAGCTTTCTTT. This encodes CASSSTRGQGFTEAFF.

This clone was picked up a small number of times. The genes are TRBV10-2 and TRBJ1-2; no definite D call. The CDR3 consists of 14 residues. The germline CDR1 and CDR2 sequences are WSHSY and SAAADI. Trimming left V 3 bases short and J 4 bases short, with 12 bases between. The CDR3 loop reads CASSDQATSYGYTF. The CDR3, as DNA: TGCGCCAGCAGTGACCAGGCGACTAGCTATGGCTACACCTTC.

The genes are TRBV7-9 and TRBJ2-5; 7 nucleotides agree with TRBD1. CDR3 length equals 15 residues. Germline CDR1 reads SEHNR; CDR2 reads FQNEAQ (reference sequence). Losses at the gene ends were 1 base for V and 2 bases for J; bases not matched to a gene: 4. CDR3 sequence (DNA): TGTGCCAGCAGCTTAGAAAGGACAGGTCAAGAGACCCAGTACTTC. This translates into CASSLERTGQETQYF.

J is TRBJ2-5 and V is TRBV18; no definite D call. V lost 3 bases, J lost 5 bases, and 7 bases lay in between. The germline CDR1 and CDR2 sequences are KGHSH and LQKENI. The length of the CDR3 is 12 residues. The CDR3 DNA sequence: TGTGCCAGCTCACCCTCCTTTGAGACCCAGTACTTC. It specifies CASSPSFETQYF.

Here the CDR3 DNA reads TGTGCCAGCAGCTTCCCGGGACTAGCGGGAGAAGAGACCCAGTACTTC. Translating gives CASSFPGLAGEETQYF. This chain links TRBV7-9 with TRBJ2-5; 14 bases are shared with TRBD2. CDR1 SEHNR and CDR2 FQNEAQ come from the germline V gene (reference sequence). V was clipped by 3 bases and J by 3 bases; unmatched bases: 3. CDR3 length: 16 amino acids.

The chain carries TRBV28 and TRBJ2-1, with 8 bases that match TRBD2. CDR1 is MDHEN, CDR2 SYDVKM, per germline. There are 14 residues in the CDR3. Losses at the gene ends were 5 bases for V and 9 bases for J; bases not matched to a gene: 9. DNA of the CDR3: TGTGCCAGCAGTCCGGGAGGGCCCATCATTGAGCAGTTCTTC. Amino acid sequence: CASSPGGPIIEQFF.

V usage is TRBV4-1 and J usage is TRBJ2-3, with D uncertain. Germline values: CDR1 MGHRA, CDR2 YSYEKL. Trimming shortened V by 0 bases and J by 6 bases, and 7 bases separated the two germline ends. This CDR3 spans 13 amino acids. CDR3 DNA sequence: TGCGCCAGCAGCCAAGACATGCGGGATACGCAGTATTTT. Its translation: CASSQDMRDTQYF.

The rearrangement links TRBV4-1 to TRBJ2-1, with 11 bases identical to TRBD2. Germline V gene sequence: CDR1 MGHRA, CDR2 YSYEKL. The CDR3 consists of 16 residues. Trimming took 4 bases from V and 7 from J; bases not matched to a gene: 9. CDR3 coding DNA: TGCGCCAGCAGCCTGGGTAGCGGGAGGGCCCCAAATGAGCAGTTCTTC. As protein: CASSLGSGRAPNEQFF.

The chain is built from TRBV6-7 and TRBJ1-4; 10 nucleotides line up with TRBD1. TRBV6-7 is reported as an ORF; its role is uncertain. The CDR3 has 17 amino acids. V was clipped by 2 bases and J by 5 bases; unmatched bases: 8. The CDR3 nucleotides are TGTGCCAGCAGTTACCCGACAGGGGGCGCGGGGAATGAAAAACTGTTTTTT. This gives the protein CASSYPTGGAGNEKLFF.

The rearrangement links TRBV7-2 to TRBJ2-3, with D tentatively TRBD2 (5 bases). From germline, CDR1 is SGHTA and CDR2 FQGNSA. CDR3 size: 15 residues. The ends were cut back, 0 bases at V and 4 bases at J, with 11 bases in the middle. Here the CDR3 reads CASSLAGERPDTQYF. In DNA, the CDR3 is TGTGCCAGCAGCTTAGCGGGAGAGCGGCCAGATACGCAGTATTTT.

This chain joins TRBV27 and TRBJ2-1; TRBD2 matches 7 bases. CDR3 length equals 16 residues. From germline, CDR1 is MNHEY and CDR2 SMNVEV (reference sequence). J lost 6 bases, V lost 0 bases, and 8 bases had no gene match. The CDR3 DNA sequence: TGTGCCAGCAGTTTATCGGGGGGGTTCTGGGCCAATGAGCAGTTCTTC. Translated: CASSLSGGFWANEQFF.

J is TRBJ2-7 and V is TRBV10-3; D is possibly TRBD2 (5 bases). This CDR3 has 13 residues. The V end was cut by 4 bases, the J end by 3 bases, with 10 bases between. Germline V gene lookup returns CDR1 ENHRY and CDR2 SYGVKD. The CDR3 here is CAISVLEGYEQYF. In DNA form, the CDR3 reads TGTGCCATCAGTGTTCTCGAGGGCTACGAGCAGTACTTC.

The rearrangement links TRBV6-5 to TRBJ2-3; 7 bases fit TRBD2. Per the germline V gene, CDR1 is MNHEY and CDR2 is SVGAGI. V lost 11 bases and J lost 0; bases outside the gene matches: 2. CDR3 length equals 12 residues. Here the CDR3 DNA reads TGTGCCGTGGGGGGGAGCACAGATACGCAGTATTTT. Its translation is CAVGGSTDTQYF.

The chain is built from TRBV27 and TRBJ1-2; D possibly corresponds to TRBD1 (6 bases). Germline CDR1 MNHEY, CDR2 SMNVEV (reference sequence). The CDR3 is made up of 15 amino acids. Trimming took off 1 base at V and 2 bases at J, with 11 bases between the two ends. The DNA for the CDR3 is TGTGCCAGCAGTTTATATGGGGGCCGAAACTATGGCTACACCTTC. It encodes CASSLYGGRNYGYTF.

The rearrangement joins TRBV5-6 to TRBJ1-3; D is undetermined. Trimming shortened V by 2 bases and J by 4 bases, and 13 bases separated the two germline ends. Germline CDR1 is SGHDT and CDR2 is YYEEEE. This CDR3 is 15 amino acids long. In DNA, the CDR3 is TGTGCCAGCAGCTTTGGGAGACGACTAGGAAACACCATATATTTT. Translated, it gives CASSFGRRLGNTIYF. Together with reference TRBV5-6 and TRBJ1-3, the CDR3 gives the full variable domain: DAGVTQSPTHLIKTRGQQVTLRCSPKSGHDTVSWYQQALGQGPQFIFQYYEEEERQRGNFPDRFSGHQFPNYSSELNVNALLLGDSALYLCASSFGRRLGNTIYFGEGSWLTVV.

The chain uses TRBV5-1 and TRBJ1-4; TRBD1 aligns across 9 bases. The CDR3 covers 16 residues. V gave up 2 bases and J gave up 4 bases; unmatched junction bases: 6. Germline lookup yields CDR1 SGHRS and CDR2 YFSETQ. CDR3 region: CASSLRQGVGNEKLFF. In DNA, the CDR3 is TGCGCCAGCAGCTTAAGACAGGGGGTCGGTAATGAAAAACTGTTTTTT.

The genes are TRBV10-1 and TRBJ1-1, with 9 bases lining up with TRBD1. Looked up from germline, CDR1 is WNHNN and CDR2 is SYGVQD (reference sequence). This CDR3 is built from 13 residues. V lost 9 bases and J lost 6; bases outside the gene matches: 8. The CDR3 region is CARPTGGNPEAFF. The CDR3, as DNA: TGCGCCAGGCCGACAGGGGGAAACCCTGAAGCTTTCTTT.

The chain joins TRBV6-4 to TRBJ2-3; D is unclear. Per germline, CDR1 MRHNA and CDR2 SNTAGT. The length of the CDR3 is 14 residues. Between the trimmed V and J ends, which lost 4 bases and 1 base, there was a span of 9 bases. The CDR3 nucleotides are TGTGCCAGCAGTGTCAGTCCAGGCACAGATACGCAGTATTTT. As protein: CASSVSPGTDTQYF.

There are a few counts of this clone. The V gene is TRBV5-1, the J gene TRBJ2-3, with 10 positions matching TRBD1. The J segment lost 5 bases and the V segment lost 5 bases, leaving 5 bases of the junction unmatched. This CDR3 is built from 14 residues. From germline, CDR1 is SGHRS and CDR2 YFSETQ. The CDR3 loop reads CASRFGQGEDTQYF. The CDR3 nucleotides are TGCGCCAGCAGATTTGGACAGGGGGAAGATACGCAGTATTTT.

The V and J genes are TRBV28 and TRBJ2-1; D may be TRBD2 (6 bases). There are 17 residues in the CDR3. The V gene's germline CDR1 is MDHEN and CDR2 SYDVKM. Trimming took off 2 bases at V and 4 bases at J, with 18 bases between the two ends. The CDR3, as DNA: TGTGCCAGCAGTTTACGTAGTAGTTCTGGAGGGTACAATGAGCAGTTCTTC. Protein sequence: CASSLRSSSGGYNEQFF.

J is TRBJ2-1 and V is TRBV4-1; no clear D gene. The CDR3 totals 13 residues. Trimming removed 3 bases at V and 10 bases at J, with 13 bases between. CDR1 and CDR2 from the germline V gene are MGHRA and YSYEKL. This CDR3 is CASSHMTDYEQFF. The CDR3 DNA is TGCGCCAGCAGCCATATGACTGATTACGAGCAGTTCTTC.

A single count supports this clone. The rearrangement links TRBV6-1 to TRBJ1-1, with 10 positions matching TRBD1. V was clipped by 9 bases and J by 6 bases; unmatched bases: 10. The CDR3 spans 14 residues. Looked up from germline, CDR1 is MNHNS and CDR2 is SASEGT. The CDR3 spells CASTQDRGLPEAFF. CDR3 DNA: TGTGCCAGTACACAAGACAGGGGGCTCCCTGAAGCTTTCTTT.